This T cell receptor beta chain is from a study of identifying expanded T cells in peripheral blood. Overall study results and limits: Over about two and four weeks, about 17 and 20 clones changed, versus around 1.2 between replicates.

The protocol was immunoSEQ multiplex PCR, while the TCRdb copy is restricted to in-frame clones and leaves out a portion. The table shows 100,000 or so clones, with around 90% occurring only once. CDR1 and CDR2 from the germline V gene are KGHSH and LQKENI. The CDR3 covers 16 residues. Deletions cut 2 bases from V and 2 bases from J, with 10 bases between. A note on this clone: Its antigen remains unknown.

This chain connects TRBV18 to TRBJ2-6; D may correspond to TRBD1 or TRBD2 (5 bases each). Specimen: blood. The clonotype comes from a person aged 18 to 70 in good health. The CDR3 DNA follows: TGTGCCAGCTCACCAGGGGGTCAGGCTGGGGCCAACGTCCTGACTTTC. Translated, it gives CASSPGGQAGANVLTF.